This T cell receptor (beta chain) was recorded in a study of human T cells and chemical hapten exposure. Time point specified: pre-sensitization, week 0. Indicated treatment: therapeutic diphenylcyclopropenone sensitization with weekly scalp DPC. The CDR3 totals 14 residues. V lost 2 bases and J lost 3, with 12 bases in between. Germline V gene lookup returns CDR1 SGDLS and CDR2 YYNGEE. Each CDR3 protein is one row after TCRdb ran MiXCR on the RACE reads. Of about 260,000 distinct CDR3 sequences listed, approximately 8.6% are singletons. The source was whole blood, collected in connection with sensitization to the hapten diphenylcyclopropenone (DPC). The TCR comes from a woman aged 40 to 50 with alopecia areata. Some clones in this sample may be carry-over from other donors' samples. V and J are TRBV9 and TRBJ2-7; D assignment may be TRBD1 or TRBD2 (5 bases each). This chain's CDR3 is CASSVDGTFYEQYF. CDR3 DNA sequence: TGTGCCAGCAGCGTGGACGGGACCTTCTACGAGCAGTACTTC.